These 21 T cell receptor beta chains share one sample of origin, sequenced in a study of cytomegalovirus exposure and HLA in healthy donors. This PCR relied on a set of 60 Vbeta primers and 13 Jbeta primers. Produced via immunoSEQ multiplex PCR; TCRdb's table is partial and in-frame only. The sample lists 100,000 to 150,000 clones, 70% to 80% seen once, with 3% to 4.5% in the top ten. The sequenced sample was PBMCs. The receptors were sampled from a man aged 35 to 55 in good health and CMV-seropositive.

The chain recombines TRBV5-1 with TRBJ1-3, with D perhaps matching TRBD1 (5 bases). Trimming shortened V by 1 base and J by 2 bases, and 22 bases separated the two germline ends. Germline V gene sequence: CDR1 SGHRS, CDR2 YFSETQ. CDR3 size: 19 residues. The CDR3: CASSLFAGSGQGPGNTIYF. CDR3 in DNA: TGCGCCAGCAGCTTGTTTGCCGGATCAGGGCAGGGCCCTGGAAACACCATATATTTT.

This clone was seen ten or more times. The gene calls are TRBV5-5 and TRBJ1-5; 11 nucleotides align to TRBD1. The germline gives CDR1 SGHKS, CDR2 YYEKEE (reference sequence). The CDR3 totals 17 residues. The V and J ends lost 0 bases and 1 base, in that order; junction bases with no gene match: 3. Here the CDR3 reads CASSLGTGGGSNQPQHF. CDR3 bases: TGTGCCAGCAGCTTGGGGACAGGGGGCGGAAGCAATCAGCCCCAGCATTTT.

This clone was found a few times. The chain couples TRBV11-2 to TRBJ2-7; D call uncertain. V lost 5 bases, J lost 3 bases, and 11 bases lay in between. The CDR3 loop spans 13 amino acids. Germline values: CDR1 SGHAT, CDR2 FQNNGV. DNA of the CDR3: TGTGCCAGCAGCCGAAGTGACAACTACGAGCAGTACTTC. It is translated as CASSRSDNYEQYF.

V is TRBV11-2 and J is TRBJ1-1; D remains ambiguous. Germline V gives CDR1 SGHAT, CDR2 FQNNGV. The CDR3 covers 12 residues. Trimming removed 0 bases from V and 11 bases from J, with 10 bases in between. CDR3: CASSLETRVAFF. In nucleotides, the CDR3 is TGTGCCAGCAGCTTAGAAACCCGGGTGGCTTTCTTT.

This clone has just one count. The V call is TRBV6-5, the J call TRBJ2-1, with D maybe TRBD1 (6 bases). Trimming left V 0 bases short and J 7 bases short, with 7 bases between. CDR3 length equals 13 residues. CDR1 and CDR2 (germline): MNHEY, SVGAGI. The CDR3 nucleotides are TGTGCCAGCAGTTACTCCCAGGGGAATGAGCAGTTCTTC. This gives the protein CASSYSQGNEQFF.

The chain uses TRBV2 and TRBJ1-2, with D possibly TRBD1 on 6 matching bases. The V gene's germline CDR1 is SNHLY and CDR2 FYNNEI. The V gene lost 2 bases and the J gene lost 0 bases, with 10 bases spanning the gap. This CDR3 comprises 15 residues. The CDR3 sequence: CASSEQGLPNYGYTF. Written as DNA, the CDR3 is TGTGCCAGCAGTGAACAGGGGCTTCCTAACTATGGCTACACCTTC.

V usage is TRBV11-1 and J usage is TRBJ2-3, with TRBD2 matching 7 bases. CDR1 SGHAT and CDR2 FQDESV come from the germline V gene (reference sequence). The CDR3 contains 13 residues. DNA of the CDR3: TGTGCGTTGGGAGGGGTCGGCACAGATACGCAGTATTTT. Translation gives CALGGVGTDTQYF.

This clone was observed a single time. The chain uses TRBV19 and TRBJ1-6; TRBD1 is a possible D gene (5 bases). There are 15 residues in the CDR3. Germline-derived CDR1 and CDR2 are LNHDA and SQIVND (reference sequence). V lost 7 bases, J lost 15 bases, and 25 bases lay in between. CDR3 nucleotide sequence: TGTGCCAGTACCACGACGGAGCCCTCAATTCAGGGCCTCCACTTT. Translation gives CASTTTEPSIQGLHF.

This sequence joins TRBV6-4 and TRBJ2-2; TRBD2 is a possible D gene (5 bases). The CDR3 covers 14 residues. V lost 3 bases and J 0 bases, leaving 5 bases between the germline ends. The germline V gene has CDR1 MRHNA and CDR2 SNTAGT. CDR3 sequence: CASSELANTGELFF. The DNA for the CDR3 is TGTGCCAGCAGTGAACTAGCGAACACCGGGGAGCTGTTTTTT.

This clone was counted between two and nine times. The chain is built from TRBV7-2 and TRBJ2-3, with 10 bases that match TRBD2. Trimming removed 1 base from V and 3 bases from J; junction bases left unmatched: 1. In germline, CDR1 is SGHTA, CDR2 FQGNSA. There are 15 residues in the CDR3. CDR3 sequence reads: CASSLGGLATDTQYF. The CDR3 nucleotides read TGTGCCAGCAGCTTAGGGGGACTAGCGACAGATACGCAGTATTTT.

The V call is TRBV9, the J call TRBJ2-7, with D possibly matching TRBD1 (6 bases). There are 14 residues in the CDR3. Between the trimmed V and J ends, which lost 0 bases and 0 bases, there was a span of 7 bases. The germline V gene encodes CDR1 SGDLS and CDR2 YYNGEE. The CDR3 sequence is CASSVVGGSYEQYF. The CDR3, as DNA: TGTGCCAGCAGCGTAGTAGGGGGCTCCTACGAGCAGTACTTC.

This clone came up a few times. The rearrangement links TRBV6-5 to TRBJ1-5, with D possibly being TRBD1 (5 bases). V was clipped by 6 bases and J by 2 bases, with 11 bases between them. Germline V gene lookup returns CDR1 MNHEY and CDR2 SVGAGI. The CDR3 contains 14 residues. The DNA of the CDR3 is TGTGCCAGCAGGTCCGGGGGAGGCAATCAGCCCCAGCATTTT. Amino acids: CASRSGGGNQPQHF.

CDR3 nucleotides: TGTGCCGCCCAGCGCCCAGGTCGGGACGGGGAGCTGTTTTTT. Protein product: CAAQRPGRDGELFF. V and J are TRBV5-4 and TRBJ2-2; possible D gene TRBD2, 5 bases. Germline-derived CDR1 and CDR2 are SGHNT and YYREEE (reference sequence). The germline V and J ends were trimmed by 10 bases and 7 bases, with 20 bases remaining between them. There are 14 residues in the CDR3.

The chain combines TRBV29-1 with TRBJ2-5, with TRBD2 identical over 10 bases. CDR3 length: 14 amino acids. Unmatched junction bases numbered 3, after V lost 3 bases and J lost 2 bases. Germline V gene sequence: CDR1 SQVTM, CDR2 ANQGSEA. CDR3 residues: CSVDGLADQETQYF. CDR3 DNA: TGCAGCGTTGACGGACTAGCGGATCAAGAGACCCAGTACTTC.

V gene TRBV4-2 combines with J gene TRBJ2-5; D may be TRBD1 (6 bases). The V end was cut by 1 base, the J end by 14 bases, with 14 bases between. The germline V gene has CDR1 LGHNA and CDR2 YNFKEQ. The CDR3 length is 12 residues. CDR3 region: CASSQGGTRLYF. In DNA, the CDR3 is TGTGCCAGCAGCCAAGGGGGGACACGATTATACTTC.

The V call is TRBV12-5, the J call TRBJ2-1; D unresolved. This CDR3 comprises 13 residues. Per germline, CDR1 LGHNT and CDR2 FRNRAP. Trimming cost V 1 base and J 4 bases, with 5 bases left between them. The CDR3 nucleotides read TGTGCTAGTGGTTTGGGCAGTTACAATGAGCAGTTCTTC. Its translation: CASGLGSYNEQFF. The variable domain in full, with the rest retrieved from reference TRBV12-5 and TRBJ2-1, is DARVTQTPRHKVTEMGQEVTMRCQPILGHNTVFWYRQTMMQGLELLAYFRNRAPLDDSGMPKDRFSAEMPDATLATLKIQPSEPRDSAVYFCASGLGSYNEQFFGPGTRLTVL.

This chain uses TRBV19 with TRBJ2-7; D perhaps matches TRBD1 (6 bases). The ends were cut back, 4 bases at V and 9 bases at J, with 13 bases in the middle. The CDR3 sequence is 12 residues long. Germline CDR1 is LNHDA and CDR2 is SQIVND (reference sequence). The CDR3 DNA reads as TGTGCCAGTAGTACCTACAGGGAGAGGCAGTACTTC. Protein: CASSTYRERQYF.

The chain uses TRBV7-8 and TRBJ2-3; 10 positions match TRBD1. The CDR3 consists of 16 residues. CDR1 and CDR2 from the germline V gene are SGHVS and FQNEAQ. The V segment lost 5 bases and the J segment 1 base; nucleotides outside the gene matches: 6. The CDR3 nucleotides read TGTGCCAGCAGCGTCAGACAGGGGGCGGGCACAGATACGCAGTATTTT. Translating it yields CASSVRQGAGTDTQYF.

The CDR3 here is CASTRRGQETQYF. The CDR3 DNA reads TGTGCCAGTACCAGGAGGGGCCAAGAGACCCAGTACTTC. V usage is TRBV19 and J usage is TRBJ2-5; weak D call: TRBD2 (6 bases). The length of the CDR3 is 13 residues. CDR1 and CDR2 (germline): LNHDA, SQIVND (reference sequence). V was pared by 7 bases and J by 1 base, with 10 bases between.

This clone was detected once. The CDR3 protein is CASSLQREFDNEQFF. The CDR3 region has the DNA TGTGCCAGCAGCTTGCAGCGGGAGTTCGACAATGAGCAGTTCTTC. The chain is built from TRBV11-3 and TRBJ2-1; 8 nucleotides match TRBD2. CDR1 is SGHNT and CDR2 is YENEEA in the germline V gene. Trimming took 3 bases from V and 5 from J; bases not matched to a gene: 6. The CDR3 contains 15 residues.

This clone was detected a few times. The rearrangement joins TRBV28 to TRBJ2-2, with 12 nucleotides matching TRBD2. Germline V gives CDR1 MDHEN, CDR2 SYDVKM. The CDR3 sequence is 12 residues long. The CDR3 bases are TGTATAACTAGCGGGAGGATCGGGGAGCTGTTTTTT. Its protein product is CITSGRIGELFF.